The clone carrying this T cell receptor (beta chain) was recorded once. The sample originates from a study of blood T cell repertoires in COVID-19. On the study more broadly: PBMCs, B-cell-depleted T cells, or T cells were the source of the cDNA or gDNA that made up the material.

Under the authors' procedure: By means of reference gene primer amplification, nucleated cell counts were estimated. TCRdb's copy holds only in-frame clones and misses some; the assay was immunoSEQ multiplex PCR. V and J calls and clone size are as listed in that table; D and trimming were resolved from the DNA. The sample yields hundreds of thousands of clones, about 82% seen once. Patients from Seattle were sampled longitudinally, starting during active infection. The sequenced material came from peripheral blood. The sequence came from a woman aged 80 or over with COVID-19, enrolled during active disease.

The CDR3: CASSSRGLSDGYTF. CDR3 in DNA: TGTGCCAGCAGTAGTAGGGGGCTGTCGGATGGCTACACCTTC. This rearrangement joins TRBV25-1 to TRBJ1-2; 7 bases map to TRBD1. V lost 5 bases and J lost 6; bases outside the gene matches: 9. The germline CDR1 and CDR2 sequences are MGHDK and SYGVNS. The CDR3 has 14 residues.